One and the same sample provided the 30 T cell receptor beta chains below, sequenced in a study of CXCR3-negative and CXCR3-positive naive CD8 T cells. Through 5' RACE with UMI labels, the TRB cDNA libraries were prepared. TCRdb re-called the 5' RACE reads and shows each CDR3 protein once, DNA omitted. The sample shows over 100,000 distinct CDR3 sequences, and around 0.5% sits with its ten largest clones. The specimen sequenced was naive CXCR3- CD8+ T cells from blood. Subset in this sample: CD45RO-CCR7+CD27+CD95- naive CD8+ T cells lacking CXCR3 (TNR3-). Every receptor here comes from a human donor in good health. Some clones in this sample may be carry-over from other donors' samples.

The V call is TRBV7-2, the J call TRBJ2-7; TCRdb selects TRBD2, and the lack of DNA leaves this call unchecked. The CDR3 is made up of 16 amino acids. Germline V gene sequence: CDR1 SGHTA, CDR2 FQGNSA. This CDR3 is CASSAGLAGGFYEQYF.

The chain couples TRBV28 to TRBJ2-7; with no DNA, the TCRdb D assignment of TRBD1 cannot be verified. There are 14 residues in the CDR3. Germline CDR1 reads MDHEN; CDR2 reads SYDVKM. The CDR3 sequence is CASSTDSSSYEQYF.

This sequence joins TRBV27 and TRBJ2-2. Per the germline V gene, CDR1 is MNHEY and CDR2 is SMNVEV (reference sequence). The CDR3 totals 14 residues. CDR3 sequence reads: CASSLISVSGELFF.

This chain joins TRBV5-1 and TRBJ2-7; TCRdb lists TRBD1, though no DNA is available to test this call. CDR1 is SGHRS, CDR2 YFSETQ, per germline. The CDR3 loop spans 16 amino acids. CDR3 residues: CASSPGQGQRSYEQYF.

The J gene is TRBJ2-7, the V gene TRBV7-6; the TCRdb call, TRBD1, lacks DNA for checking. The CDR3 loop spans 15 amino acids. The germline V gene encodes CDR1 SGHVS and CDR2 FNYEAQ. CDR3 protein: CASSLETGVRIEQYF.

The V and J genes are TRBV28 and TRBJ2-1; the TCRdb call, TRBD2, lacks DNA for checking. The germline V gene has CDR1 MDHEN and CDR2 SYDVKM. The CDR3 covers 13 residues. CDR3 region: CASSSRTLNEQFF.

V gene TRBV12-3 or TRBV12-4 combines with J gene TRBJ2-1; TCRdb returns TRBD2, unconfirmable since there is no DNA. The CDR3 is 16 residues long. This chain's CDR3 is CASSQSSGRARNEQFF.

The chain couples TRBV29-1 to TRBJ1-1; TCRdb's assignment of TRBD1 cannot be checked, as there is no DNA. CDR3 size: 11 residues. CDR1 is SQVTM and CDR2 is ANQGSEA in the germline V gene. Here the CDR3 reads CSGTRGDEAFF.

The CDR3 is CASSFRGSPFHEQFF. This chain connects TRBV28 to TRBJ2-1. The CDR3 is 15 amino acids. Looked up from germline, CDR1 is MDHEN and CDR2 is SYDVKM.

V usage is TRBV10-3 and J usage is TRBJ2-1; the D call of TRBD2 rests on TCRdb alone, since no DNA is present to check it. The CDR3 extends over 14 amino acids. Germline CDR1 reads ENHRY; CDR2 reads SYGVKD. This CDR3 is CAISESGSGNEQFF.

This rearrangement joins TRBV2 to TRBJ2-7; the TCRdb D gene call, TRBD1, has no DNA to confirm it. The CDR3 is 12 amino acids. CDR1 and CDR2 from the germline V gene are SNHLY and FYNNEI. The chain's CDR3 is CASSGTLDEQYF.

This CDR3 reads CASSHNYQGAYEQYF. The chain combines TRBV4-1 with TRBJ2-7; TCRdb indicates TRBD1, and absent DNA this call remains unverified. Per the germline V gene, CDR1 is MGHRA and CDR2 is YSYEKL. The CDR3 consists of 15 residues.

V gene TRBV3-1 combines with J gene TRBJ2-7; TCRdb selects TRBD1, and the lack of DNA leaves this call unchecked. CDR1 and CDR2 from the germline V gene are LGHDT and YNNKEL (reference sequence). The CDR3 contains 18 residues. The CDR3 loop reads CASSQHVCGGACAYEQYF.

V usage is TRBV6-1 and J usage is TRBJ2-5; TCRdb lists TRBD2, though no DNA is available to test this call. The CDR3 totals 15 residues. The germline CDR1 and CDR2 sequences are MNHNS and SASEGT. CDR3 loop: CASSDQLAGDQTQYF.

The chain's CDR3 is CASSLGGANVLTF. The chain employs TRBV27 and TRBJ2-6. This CDR3 contains 13 residues. Germline CDR1 and CDR2: MNHEY and SMNVEV (reference sequence).

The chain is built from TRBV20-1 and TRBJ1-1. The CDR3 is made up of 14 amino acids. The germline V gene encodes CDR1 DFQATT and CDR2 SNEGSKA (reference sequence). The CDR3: CSARDGRDSAEAFF.

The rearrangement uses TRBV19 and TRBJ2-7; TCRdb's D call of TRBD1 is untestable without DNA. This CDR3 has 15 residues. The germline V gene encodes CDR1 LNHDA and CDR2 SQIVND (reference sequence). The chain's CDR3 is CASSMTVEFPYEQYF.

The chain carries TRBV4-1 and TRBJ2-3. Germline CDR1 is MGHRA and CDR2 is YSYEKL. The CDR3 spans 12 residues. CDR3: CASSHSTDTQYF.

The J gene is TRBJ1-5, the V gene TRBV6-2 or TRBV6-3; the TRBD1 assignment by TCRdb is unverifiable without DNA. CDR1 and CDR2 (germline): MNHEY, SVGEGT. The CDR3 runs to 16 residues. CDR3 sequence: CASSFGQLYSNQPQHF.

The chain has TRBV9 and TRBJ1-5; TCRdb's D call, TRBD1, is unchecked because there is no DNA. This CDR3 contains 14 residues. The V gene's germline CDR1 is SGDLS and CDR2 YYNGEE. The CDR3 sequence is CASSVDGARQPQHF.

The CDR3 loop is CSANPYQNTGELFF. The V gene is TRBV20-1, the J gene TRBJ2-2. Looked up from germline, CDR1 is DFQATT and CDR2 is SNEGSKA (reference sequence). This CDR3 has 14 residues.

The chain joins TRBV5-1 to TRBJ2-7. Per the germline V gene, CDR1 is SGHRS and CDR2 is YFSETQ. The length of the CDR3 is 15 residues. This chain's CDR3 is CASSLDTAGVHEQYF. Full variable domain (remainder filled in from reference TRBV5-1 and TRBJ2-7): KAGVTQTPRYLIKTRGQQVTLSCSPISGHRSVSWYQQTPGQGLQFLFEYFSETQRNKGNFPGRFSGRQFSNSRSEMNVSTLELGDSALYLCASSLDTAGVHEQYFGPGTRLTVT.

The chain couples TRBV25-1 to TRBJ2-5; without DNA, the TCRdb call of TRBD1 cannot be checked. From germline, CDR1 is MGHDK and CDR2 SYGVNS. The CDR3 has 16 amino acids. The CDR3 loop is CASSEFVDTYQETQYF.

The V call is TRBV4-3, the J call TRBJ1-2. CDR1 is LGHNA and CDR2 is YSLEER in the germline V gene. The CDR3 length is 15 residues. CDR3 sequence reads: CASSQARGSLYGYTF.

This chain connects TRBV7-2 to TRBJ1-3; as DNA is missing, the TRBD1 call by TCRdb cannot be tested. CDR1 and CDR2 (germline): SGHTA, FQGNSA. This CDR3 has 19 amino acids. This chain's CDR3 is CASSLGQGKRDSTGNTIYF.

This CDR3 reads CASSHGLAGAGEQYF. V usage is TRBV6-5 and J usage is TRBJ2-7; the TRBD2 assignment by TCRdb is unverifiable without DNA. Germline V lookup: CDR1 MNHEY, CDR2 SVGAGI. The CDR3 is 15 amino acids.

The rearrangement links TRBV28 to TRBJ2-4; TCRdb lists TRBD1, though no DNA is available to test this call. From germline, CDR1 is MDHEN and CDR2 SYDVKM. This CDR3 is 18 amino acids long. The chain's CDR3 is CASSPRGAKLLAKNIQYF.

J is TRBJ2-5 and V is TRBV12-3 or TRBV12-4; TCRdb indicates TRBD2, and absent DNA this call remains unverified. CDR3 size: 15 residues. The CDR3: CASSLGLAWQETQYF.

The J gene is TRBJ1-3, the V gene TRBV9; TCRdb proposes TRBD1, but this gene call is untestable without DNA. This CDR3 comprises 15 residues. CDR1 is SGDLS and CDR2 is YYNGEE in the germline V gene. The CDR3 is CASSVTGASGNTIYF.

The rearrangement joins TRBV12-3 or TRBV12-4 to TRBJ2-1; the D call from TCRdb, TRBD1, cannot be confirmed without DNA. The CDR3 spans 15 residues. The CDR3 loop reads CASSFPEGGANEQFF.